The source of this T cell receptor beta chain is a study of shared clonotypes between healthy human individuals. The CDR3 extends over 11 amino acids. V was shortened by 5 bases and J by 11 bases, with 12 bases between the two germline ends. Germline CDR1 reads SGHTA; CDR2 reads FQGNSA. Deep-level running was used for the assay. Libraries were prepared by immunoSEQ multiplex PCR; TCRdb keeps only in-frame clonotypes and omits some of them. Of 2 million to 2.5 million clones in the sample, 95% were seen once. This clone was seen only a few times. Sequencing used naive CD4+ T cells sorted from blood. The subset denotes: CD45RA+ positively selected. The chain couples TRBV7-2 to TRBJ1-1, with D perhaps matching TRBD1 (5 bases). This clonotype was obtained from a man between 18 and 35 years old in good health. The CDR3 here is CASSLRQTAFF. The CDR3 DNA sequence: TGTGCCAGCAGCCTTCGACAGACCGCTTTCTTT.